Shown below are 6 T cell receptor beta chains from a single sample sequenced in a study of blood T cell repertoires in COVID-19. TCRdb's table, derived via immunoSEQ multiplex PCR, lists solely in-frame clones and lacks some. The repertoire consists of about 300,000 clones, with about 90% occurring once and the leading ten covering approximately 5.4%. Sequenced: PBMCs or T cells enriched from blood (not recorded which). Receptors originate from a woman between 25 and 40 years old who had recovered from COVID-19.

V is TRBV4-1 and J is TRBJ1-2; the D gene is possibly TRBD1 (5 bases). Germline V gives CDR1 MGHRA, CDR2 YSYEKL. This CDR3 is built from 17 residues. V lost 0 bases, J lost 4 bases, and 18 bases lay in between. The CDR3 here is CASSQEPGGLGVYGYTF. The CDR3 DNA sequence: TGCGCCAGCAGCCAAGAACCCGGGGGGTTGGGTGTCTATGGCTACACCTTC.

This chain connects TRBV9 to TRBJ1-1, with a tentative D call TRBD1 (5 bases). The ends were cut back, 6 bases at V and 7 bases at J, with 16 bases in the middle. There are 13 residues in the CDR3. CDR1 and CDR2 (germline): SGDLS, YYNGEE. In nucleotides, the CDR3 is TGTGCCAGCACCCTGGGGCAGGGAGGTGAAGCTTTCTTT. The encoded protein is CASTLGQGGEAFF.

The chain employs TRBV4-1 and TRBJ2-2; 7 nucleotides align to TRBD1. Germline V CDR1 and CDR2: MGHRA, YSYEKL. The CDR3 covers 14 residues. The V segment lost 5 bases and the J segment 9 bases; nucleotides outside the gene matches: 9. The CDR3: CASSKPGQKRELFF. The DNA for the CDR3 is TGCGCCAGCAGCAAACCGGGACAGAAAAGGGAGCTGTTTTTT.

The CDR3, as DNA: TGCGCCAGCAGCACGGATCCCGGACAGGGGGCTTTGGAGACCCAGTACTTC. It encodes CASSTDPGQGALETQYF. The V call is TRBV5-1, the J call TRBJ2-5; 11 bases are a match to TRBD1. There are 17 residues in the CDR3. Germline V CDR1 and CDR2: SGHRS, YFSETQ. V lost 4 bases and J lost 5; bases outside the gene matches: 13.

This chain uses TRBV5-1 with TRBJ2-7, with a weak D call TRBD1 (6 bases). This CDR3 has 17 amino acids. The germline gives CDR1 SGHRS, CDR2 YFSETQ. The V and J ends lost 2 bases and 0 bases respectively, with 18 bases between them. CDR3 in DNA: TGCGCCAGCAGCTTTGTGGTAGGAGGACAGAGCTCCTACGAGCAGTACTTC. It specifies CASSFVVGGQSSYEQYF.

The CDR3 here is CANPNRARGNHNSPLHF. The CDR3 coding sequence is TGTGCCAACCCGAATAGGGCCAGGGGGAATCATAATTCACCCCTCCACTTT. V gene TRBV19 combines with J gene TRBJ1-6, with 7 bases lining up with TRBD1. This CDR3 is built from 17 residues. CDR1 is LNHDA, CDR2 SQIVND, per germline (reference sequence). With V trimmed by 10 bases and J by 5 bases, 17 bases remained unmatched.